The 25 T cell receptor beta chains reported below all come from one sample, sequenced in a study of OX40 agonist ivuxolimab in advanced cancers. The assay was immunoSEQ multiplex PCR, and TCRdb's table has in-frame clones only and misses some. Here the sample spans about 14,000 clones, around 82% being singletons. Sequenced material: CD4+ or CD8+ T cells sorted from blood, taken in a trial of the OX40 agonist ivuxolimab. All receptors come from an adult with an advanced solid tumor such as melanoma, head and neck, liver or kidney cancer.

DNA of the CDR3: TGTGCCAGCAGCTTGACAGGGAACACCGGGGAGCTGTTTTTT. Its translation is CASSLTGNTGELFF. The chain is built from TRBV7-8 and TRBJ2-2; D possibly corresponds to TRBD1 (6 bases). Germline CDR1 SGHVS, CDR2 FQNEAQ. The CDR3 length is 14 residues. V was cut by 3 bases and J by 1 base, with 6 bases left in between.

This chain joins TRBV6-1 and TRBJ2-7, with 12 bases identical to TRBD1. The CDR3 contains 13 residues. V dropped 10 bases and J dropped 4; count of bases not matched to a gene: 5. Germline V lookup: CDR1 MNHNS, CDR2 SASEGT. CDR3 nucleotide sequence: TGTGCCACGGGACAGGGGGCGGGTTACGAGCAGTACTTC. Its translation: CATGQGAGYEQYF.

This chain links TRBV19 with TRBJ2-2, with 10 bases aligning to TRBD2. J was trimmed by 6 bases and V by 2 bases; bases with no gene match: 3. Looked up from germline, CDR1 is LNHDA and CDR2 is SQIVND (reference sequence). The CDR3 covers 15 residues. CDR3 in amino acids: CASSIRTSGPGELFF. CDR3 DNA sequence: TGTGCCAGTAGTATAAGGACTAGCGGACCCGGGGAGCTGTTTTTT.

The chain uses TRBV6-5 and TRBJ2-3; TRBD1 aligns across 10 bases. CDR1 and CDR2 (germline): MNHEY, SVGAGI. Trimming took 0 bases from V and 4 from J; bases not matched to a gene: 1. The CDR3 totals 15 residues. CDR3 nucleotides: TGTGCCAGCAGTTACTCCGGGACAGGGGCAGATACGCAGTATTTT. Its protein is CASSYSGTGADTQYF.

The CDR3 DNA reads TGTGCCAGCAGTTTAGGAACAGCGCAGTACTTC. This encodes CASSLGTAQYF. V is TRBV28 and J is TRBJ2-7; D unresolved. The CDR3 is 11 residues long. Germline V CDR1 and CDR2: MDHEN, SYDVKM. Deletions cut 2 bases from V and 9 bases from J, with 8 bases between.

This clone was seen a handful of times. J is TRBJ2-7 and V is TRBV5-1, with 9 bases aligning to TRBD1. The CDR3 has 14 amino acids. V shed 3 bases, J shed 7 bases, and the junction held 8 bases outside the gene matches. Germline V gene lookup returns CDR1 SGHRS and CDR2 YFSETQ. CDR3 loop: CASSWRGTGNEQYF. The CDR3 bases are TGCGCCAGCAGCTGGCGCGGGACAGGGAATGAGCAGTACTTC. Looking up the rest from reference TRBV5-1 and TRBJ2-7 gives the full variable domain: KAGVTQTPRYLIKTRGQQVTLSCSPISGHRSVSWYQQTPGQGLQFLFEYFSETQRNKGNFPGRFSGRQFSNSRSEMNVSTLELGDSALYLCASSWRGTGNEQYFGPGTRLTVT.

The V and J genes are TRBV5-1 and TRBJ2-1, with a weak D call TRBD1 (5 bases). The CDR3 consists of 15 residues. The ends were cut back, 0 bases at V and 3 bases at J, with 10 bases in the middle. Per the germline V gene, CDR1 is SGHRS and CDR2 is YFSETQ. The CDR3 DNA reads TGCGCCAGCAGCTTGGTTACAGGTCTCTACAATGAGCAGTTCTTC. This translates into CASSLVTGLYNEQFF.

V usage is TRBV7-6 and J usage is TRBJ2-5, with TRBD2 identical over 12 bases. CDR1 and CDR2 from the germline V gene are SGHVS and FNYEAQ. The CDR3 totals 15 residues. V shed 4 bases, J shed 5 bases, and the junction held 5 bases outside the gene matches. CDR3 loop: CASSSTSGSGETQYF. CDR3 DNA: TGTGCCAGCAGCTCGACTAGCGGGAGCGGGGAGACCCAGTACTTC. The full variable domain, its missing parts supplied by reference TRBV7-6 and TRBJ2-5, is GAGVSQSPRYKVTKRGQDVALRCDPISGHVSLYWYRQALGQGPEFLTYFNYEAQQDKSGLPNDRFSAERPEGSISTLTIQRTEQRDSAMYRCASSSTSGSGETQYFGPGTRLLVL.

The chain joins TRBV28 to TRBJ2-7; unclear D gene. Between the trimmed V and J ends, which lost 5 bases and 2 bases, there was a span of 16 bases. The length of the CDR3 is 15 residues. Germline V gene lookup returns CDR1 MDHEN and CDR2 SYDVKM. The CDR3 protein is CASSLPTDLAYEQYF. The CDR3 DNA is TGTGCCAGCAGTCTTCCCACAGATCTGGCCTACGAGCAGTACTTC.

The chain recombines TRBV2 with TRBJ2-7; 8 bases map to TRBD1. CDR3 size: 15 residues. Germline V gives CDR1 SNHLY, CDR2 FYNNEI. V lost 6 bases and J lost 3; bases outside the gene matches: 10. In DNA form, the CDR3 reads TGTGCCAGCAGACTTCCGGGACAGGAGGTCTACGAGCAGTACTTC. Translating gives CASRLPGQEVYEQYF.

The CDR3 DNA reads TGTGCCAGCAGCCACGGACAGGGCCAACGGGAACTGTTTTTT. This codes for CASSHGQGQRELFF. The J gene is TRBJ1-4, the V gene TRBV6-5; the match to TRBD1 covers 8 bases. Germline values: CDR1 MNHEY, CDR2 SVGAGI. Trimming removed 6 bases from V and 12 bases from J; junction bases left unmatched: 12. The CDR3 extends over 14 amino acids.

The chain combines TRBV7-9 with TRBJ2-3, with a tentative D call TRBD1 (6 bases). The CDR3 loop spans 17 amino acids. Trimming removed 0 bases at V and 5 bases at J, with 18 bases between. CDR1 SEHNR and CDR2 FQNEAQ come from the germline V gene (reference sequence). Here the CDR3 reads CASSLAPRGHTKDTQYF. As DNA, the CDR3 is TGTGCCAGCAGCTTAGCGCCCAGGGGCCATACCAAAGATACGCAGTATTTT.

The chain couples TRBV11-3 to TRBJ2-7, with D perhaps matching TRBD2 (6 bases). Germline CDR1 and CDR2: SGHNT and YENEEA. V shed 5 bases and J shed 6 bases, with 17 bases lying between them. The CDR3 covers 14 residues. The CDR3 region has the DNA TGTGCCAGCAGCAACCGGGACTCCCCTCTCGAGCAGTACTTC. It is translated as CASSNRDSPLEQYF.

This clone came up a few times. The chain carries TRBV9 and TRBJ2-5, with 12 nucleotides matching TRBD1. This CDR3 is built from 16 residues. Germline CDR1 reads SGDLS; CDR2 reads YYNGEE. Trimming took 2 bases from V and 4 from J; bases not matched to a gene: 6. CDR3: CASSVGTGGAGETQYF. CDR3 bases: TGTGCCAGCAGCGTCGGGACAGGGGGCGCCGGAGAGACCCAGTACTTC.

The chain has TRBV21-1 and TRBJ1-1; the D call TRBD1 from the table was never checked on the DNA. TRBV21-1 has pseudogene status. There are 15 residues in the CDR3. CDR3 protein: CASRLQTGYDTEAFF. The DNA for the CDR3 is TGTGCCAGCAGGTTGCAGACAGGGTATGACACTGAAGCTTTCTTT.

The rearrangement uses TRBV6-5 and TRBJ2-7; 10 bases are a match to TRBD1. Germline trimming cut 2 bases from V and 2 bases from J; bases unmatched to any gene: 0. CDR1 is MNHEY and CDR2 is SVGAGI in the germline V gene. This CDR3 comprises 14 residues. The CDR3 DNA sequence: TGTGCCAGCAGTTACGGACAGGGGGCCTACGAGCAGTACTTC. Translated, it gives CASSYGQGAYEQYF.

The V and J genes are TRBV7-8 and TRBJ2-7; D is possibly TRBD2 (7 bases). Deletions cut 1 base from V and 2 bases from J, with 12 bases between. Germline loops: CDR1 SGHVS, CDR2 FQNEAQ. The CDR3 loop spans 15 amino acids. In DNA, the CDR3 is TGTGCCAGCAGCTTAGAGGTCGGGGGGCCCTACGAGCAGTACTTC. Translated: CASSLEVGGPYEQYF.

The rearrangement links TRBV4-2 to TRBJ2-7, with no clear D. Germline CDR1 and CDR2: LGHNA and YNFKEQ. V was pared by 4 bases and J by 5 bases, with 12 bases between. This CDR3 is 13 amino acids long. The DNA of the CDR3 is TGTGCCAGCAGCCCAATCTCCGGCCACGAGCAGTACTTC. Translation gives CASSPISGHEQYF.

The chain carries TRBV5-1 and TRBJ2-7, with D perhaps TRBD1 (6 bases). The CDR3 spans 14 residues. The germline V gene encodes CDR1 SGHRS and CDR2 YFSETQ. V dropped 4 bases and J dropped 5 bases, with 16 bases sitting between them. The chain's CDR3 is CASSGPQGIDEQYF. The CDR3 nucleotides are TGCGCCAGCAGCGGACCACAGGGAATCGACGAGCAGTACTTC.

This chain joins TRBV5-1 and TRBJ1-3; the D is unclear. Germline V gene lookup returns CDR1 SGHRS and CDR2 YFSETQ. The CDR3 is 16 amino acids. V was trimmed by 0 bases and J by 0 bases, leaving 10 bases between them. The CDR3 DNA is TGCGCCAGCAGCTTGGCCAAGGGCTACTCTGGAAACACCATATATTTT. Its translation: CASSLAKGYSGNTIYF.

The chain carries TRBV9 and TRBJ1-5; D is possibly TRBD1 (5 bases). The germline V gene has CDR1 SGDLS and CDR2 YYNGEE. The CDR3 runs to 16 residues. V was pared by 0 bases and J by 0 bases, with 10 bases between. Here the CDR3 reads CASSVGGGGSNQPQHF. The CDR3 bases are TGTGCCAGCAGCGTAGGAGGTGGGGGTAGCAATCAGCCCCAGCATTTT.

The gene calls are TRBV7-9 and TRBJ2-3; D possibly uses TRBD1 or TRBD2 (5 bases each). V lost 5 bases to trimming and J lost 2 bases, with 14 bases between them. The CDR3 runs to 15 residues. Germline CDR1 SEHNR, CDR2 FQNEAQ (reference sequence). Here the CDR3 reads CASSPDWDPTDTQYF. The CDR3 region has the DNA TGTGCCAGCAGCCCGGACTGGGACCCCACAGATACGCAGTATTTT.

The chain has TRBV11-3 and TRBJ2-1; the match to TRBD1 covers 9 bases. Germline CDR1 and CDR2: SGHNT and YENEEA. The CDR3 has 15 residues. With V trimmed by 5 bases and J by 6 bases, 8 bases remained unmatched. The CDR3 here is CASSPRGQGFNEQFF. The CDR3 region has the DNA TGTGCCAGCAGCCCCAGGGGACAGGGTTTCAATGAGCAGTTCTTC.

The chain uses TRBV28 and TRBJ2-7; the D gene could be TRBD1 or TRBD2 (7 bases each). CDR3 size: 15 residues. V lost 7 bases, J lost 2 bases, and 18 bases lay in between. From germline, CDR1 is MDHEN and CDR2 SYDVKM. The DNA of the CDR3 is TGTGCCAGCACCACCCGACAGGGACTACCCTACGAGCAGTACTTC. Its protein is CASTTRQGLPYEQYF.

This chain joins TRBV9 and TRBJ2-2; 8 bases agree with TRBD2. The J segment lost 5 bases and the V segment lost 3 bases, leaving 9 bases of the junction unmatched. The CDR3 has 16 residues. Germline-derived CDR1 and CDR2 are SGDLS and YYNGEE. CDR3 bases: TGTGCCAGCAGCGGTGACCCAGCGGGAGTTACCGGGGAGCTGTTTTTT. It encodes CASSGDPAGVTGELFF. Full variable domain (rest looked up from reference TRBV9 and TRBJ2-2): DSGVTQTPKHLITATGQRVTLRCSPRSGDLSVYWYQQSLDQGLQFLIQYYNGEERAKGNILERFSAQQFPDLHSELNLSSLELGDSALYFCASSGDPAGVTGELFFGEGSRLTVL.